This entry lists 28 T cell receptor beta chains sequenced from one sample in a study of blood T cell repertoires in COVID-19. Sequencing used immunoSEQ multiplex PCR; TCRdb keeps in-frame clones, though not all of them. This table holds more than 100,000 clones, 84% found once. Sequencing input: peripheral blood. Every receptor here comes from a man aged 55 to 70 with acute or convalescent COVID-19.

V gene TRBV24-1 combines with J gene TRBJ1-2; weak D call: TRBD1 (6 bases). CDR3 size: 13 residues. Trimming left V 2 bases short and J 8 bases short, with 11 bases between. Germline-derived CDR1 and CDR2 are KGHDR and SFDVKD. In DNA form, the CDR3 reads TGTGCCACCAGTGATTCGCACAGGGACGGCTACACCTTC. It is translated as CATSDSHRDGYTF.

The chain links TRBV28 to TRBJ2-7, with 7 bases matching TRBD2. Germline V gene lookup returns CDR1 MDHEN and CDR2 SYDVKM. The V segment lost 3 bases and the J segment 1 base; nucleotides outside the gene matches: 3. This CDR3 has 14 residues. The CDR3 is CASSFRGVSYEQYF. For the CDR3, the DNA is TGTGCCAGCAGTTTCCGGGGGGTATCCTACGAGCAGTACTTC.

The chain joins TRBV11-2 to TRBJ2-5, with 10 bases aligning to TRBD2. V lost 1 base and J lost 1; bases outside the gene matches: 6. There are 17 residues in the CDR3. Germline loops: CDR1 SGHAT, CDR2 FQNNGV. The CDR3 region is CASSLVGLAGVQETQYF. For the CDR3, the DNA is TGTGCCAGCAGCTTAGTGGGCCTAGCGGGAGTCCAAGAGACCCAGTACTTC.

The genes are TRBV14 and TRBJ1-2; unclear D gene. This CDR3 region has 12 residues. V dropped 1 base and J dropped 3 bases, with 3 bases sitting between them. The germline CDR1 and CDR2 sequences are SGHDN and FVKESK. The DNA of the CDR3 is TGTGCCAGCAGCCAAGGGCACTATGGCTACACCTTC. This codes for CASSQGHYGYTF.

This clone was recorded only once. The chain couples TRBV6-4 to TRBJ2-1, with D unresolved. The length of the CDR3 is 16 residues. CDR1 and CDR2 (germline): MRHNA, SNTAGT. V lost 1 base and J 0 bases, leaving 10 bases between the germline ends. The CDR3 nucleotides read TGTGCCAGCAGTGACTTCAGCGTGAGCTCCTACAATGAGCAGTTCTTC. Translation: CASSDFSVSSYNEQFF.

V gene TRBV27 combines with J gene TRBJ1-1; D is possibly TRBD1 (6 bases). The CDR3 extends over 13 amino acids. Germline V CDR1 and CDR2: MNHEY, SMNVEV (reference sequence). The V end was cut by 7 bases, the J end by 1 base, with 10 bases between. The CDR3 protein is CASTPTGNTEAFF. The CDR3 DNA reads TGTGCCAGCACTCCGACAGGGAACACTGAAGCTTTCTTT.

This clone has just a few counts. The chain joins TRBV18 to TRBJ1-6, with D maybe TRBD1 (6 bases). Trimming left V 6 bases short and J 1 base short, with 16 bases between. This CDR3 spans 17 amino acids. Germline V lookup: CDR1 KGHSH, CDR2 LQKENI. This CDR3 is CASSYREDGSYNSPLHF. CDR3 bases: TGTGCCAGCTCTTACAGGGAAGATGGGTCCTATAATTCACCCCTCCACTTT.

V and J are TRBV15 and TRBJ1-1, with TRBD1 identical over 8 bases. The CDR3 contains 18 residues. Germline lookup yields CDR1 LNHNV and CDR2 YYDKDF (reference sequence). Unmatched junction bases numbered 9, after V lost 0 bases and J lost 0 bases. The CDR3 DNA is TGTGCCACCAGCAGAGAATTGGGGACAGGACATATGAACACTGAAGCTTTCTTT. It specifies CATSRELGTGHMNTEAFF.

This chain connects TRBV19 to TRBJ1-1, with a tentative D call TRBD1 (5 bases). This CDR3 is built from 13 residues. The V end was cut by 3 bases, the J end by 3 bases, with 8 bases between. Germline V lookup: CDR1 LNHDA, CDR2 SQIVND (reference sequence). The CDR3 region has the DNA TGTGCCAGTAGTATCCTAGGGGACACTGAAGCTTTCTTT. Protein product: CASSILGDTEAFF.

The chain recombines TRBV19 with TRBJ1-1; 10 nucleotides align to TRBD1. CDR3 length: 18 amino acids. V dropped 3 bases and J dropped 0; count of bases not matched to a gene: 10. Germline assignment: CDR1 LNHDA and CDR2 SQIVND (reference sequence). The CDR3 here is CASSIRQGARRMNTEAFF. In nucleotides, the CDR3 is TGTGCCAGTAGTATCAGACAGGGGGCCCGGAGAATGAACACTGAAGCTTTCTTT.

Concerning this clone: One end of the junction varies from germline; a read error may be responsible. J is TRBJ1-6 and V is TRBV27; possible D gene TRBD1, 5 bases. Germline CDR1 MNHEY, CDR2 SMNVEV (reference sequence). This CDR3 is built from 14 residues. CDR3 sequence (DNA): TGTGTCAGCAGTGTTAGGGGTTTCAACTCACCCCTCCACTTT. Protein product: CVSSVRGFNSPLHF.

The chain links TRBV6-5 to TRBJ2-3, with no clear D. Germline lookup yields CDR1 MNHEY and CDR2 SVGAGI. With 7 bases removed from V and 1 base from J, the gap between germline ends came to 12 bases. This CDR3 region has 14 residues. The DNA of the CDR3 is TGTGCCAGCACCCCGTTTCAGGGCACAGATACGCAGTATTTT. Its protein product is CASTPFQGTDTQYF.

The CDR3 is CSAKYTEAFF. The DNA for the CDR3 is TGCAGTGCTAAATATACTGAAGCTTTCTTT. The genes are TRBV20-1 and TRBJ1-1; D unclear. The germline V gene encodes CDR1 DFQATT and CDR2 SNEGSKA (reference sequence). V dropped 4 bases and J dropped 5 bases, with 5 bases sitting between them. The CDR3 runs 10 residues.

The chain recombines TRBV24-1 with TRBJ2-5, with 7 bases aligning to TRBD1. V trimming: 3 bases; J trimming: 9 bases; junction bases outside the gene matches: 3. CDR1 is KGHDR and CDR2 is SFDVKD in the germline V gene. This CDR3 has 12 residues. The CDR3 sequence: CATSDPDRAQYF. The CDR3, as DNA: TGTGCCACCAGTGATCCCGACAGGGCCCAGTACTTC.

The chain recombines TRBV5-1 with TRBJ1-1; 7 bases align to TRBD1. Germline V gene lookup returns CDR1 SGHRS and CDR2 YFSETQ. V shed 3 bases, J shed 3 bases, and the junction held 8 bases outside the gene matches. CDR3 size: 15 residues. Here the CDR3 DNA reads TGCGCCAGCAGCTCGCGGACAGGATATGACACTGAAGCTTTCTTT. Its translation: CASSSRTGYDTEAFF. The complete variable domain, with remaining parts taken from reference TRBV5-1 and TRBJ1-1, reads KAGVTQTPRYLIKTRGQQVTLSCSPISGHRSVSWYQQTPGQGLQFLFEYFSETQRNKGNFPGRFSGRQFSNSRSEMNVSTLELGDSALYLCASSSRTGYDTEAFFGQGTRLTVV.

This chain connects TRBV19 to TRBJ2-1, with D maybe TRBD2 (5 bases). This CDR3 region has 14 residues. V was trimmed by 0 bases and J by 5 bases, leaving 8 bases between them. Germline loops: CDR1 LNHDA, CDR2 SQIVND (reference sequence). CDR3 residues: CASSIDGEHNEQFF. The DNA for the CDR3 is TGTGCCAGTAGTATAGATGGGGAGCACAATGAGCAGTTCTTC.

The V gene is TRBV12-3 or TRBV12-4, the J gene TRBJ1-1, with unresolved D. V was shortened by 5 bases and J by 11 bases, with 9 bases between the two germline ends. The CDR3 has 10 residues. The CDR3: CASSRERAFF. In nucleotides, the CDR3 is TGTGCCAGCAGTAGGGAGAGGGCTTTCTTT.

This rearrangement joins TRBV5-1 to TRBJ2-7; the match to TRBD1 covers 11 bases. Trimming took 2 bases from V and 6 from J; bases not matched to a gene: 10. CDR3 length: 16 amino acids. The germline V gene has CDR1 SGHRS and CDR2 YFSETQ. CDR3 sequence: CASSFSPGTGGSEQYF. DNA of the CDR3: TGCGCCAGCAGCTTTTCACCCGGGACAGGGGGTTCCGAGCAGTACTTC.

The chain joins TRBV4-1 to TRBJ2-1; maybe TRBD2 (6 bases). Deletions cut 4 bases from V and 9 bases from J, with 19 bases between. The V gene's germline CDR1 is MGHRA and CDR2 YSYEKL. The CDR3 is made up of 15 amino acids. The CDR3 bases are TGCGCCAGCAGCCCACCTCGGGGGACGTCCAGTGAGCAGTTCTTC. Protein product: CASSPPRGTSSEQFF.

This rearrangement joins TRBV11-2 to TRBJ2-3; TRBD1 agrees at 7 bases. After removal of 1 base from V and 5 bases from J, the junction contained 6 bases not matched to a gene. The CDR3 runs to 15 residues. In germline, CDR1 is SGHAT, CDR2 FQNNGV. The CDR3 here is CASSLGEGGGDTQYF. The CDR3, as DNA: TGTGCCAGCAGCTTAGGAGAAGGGGGCGGAGATACGCAGTATTTT.

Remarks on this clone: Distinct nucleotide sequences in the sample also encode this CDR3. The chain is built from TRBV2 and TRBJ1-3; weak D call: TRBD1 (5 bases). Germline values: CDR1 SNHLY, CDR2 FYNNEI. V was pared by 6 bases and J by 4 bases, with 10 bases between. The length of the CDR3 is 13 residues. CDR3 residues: CASRPGGGNTIYF. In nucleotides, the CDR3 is TGTGCCAGCAGACCTGGGGGGGGAAACACCATATATTTT.

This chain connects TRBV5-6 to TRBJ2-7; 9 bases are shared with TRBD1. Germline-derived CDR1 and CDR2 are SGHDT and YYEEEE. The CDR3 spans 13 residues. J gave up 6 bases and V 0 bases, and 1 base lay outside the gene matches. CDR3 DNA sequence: TGTGCCAGCAGCTTGGACAGGGGGCGCGAGCAGTACTTC. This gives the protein CASSLDRGREQYF.

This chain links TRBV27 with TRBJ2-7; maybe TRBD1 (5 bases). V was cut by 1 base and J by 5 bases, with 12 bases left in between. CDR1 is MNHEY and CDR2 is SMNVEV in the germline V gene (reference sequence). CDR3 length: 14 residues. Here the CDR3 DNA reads TGTGCCAGCAGTTTATTGTCAGGGTTGGACGAGCAGTACTTC. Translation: CASSLLSGLDEQYF.

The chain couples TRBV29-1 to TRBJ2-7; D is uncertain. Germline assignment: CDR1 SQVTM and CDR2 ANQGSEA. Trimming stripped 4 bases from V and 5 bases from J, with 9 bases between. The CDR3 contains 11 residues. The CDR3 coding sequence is TGCAGCGTTGGTAGTTTCGACGAGCAGTACTTC. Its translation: CSVGSFDEQYF.

The CDR3 sequence is CASSLSGRGTNEKLFF. CDR3 DNA sequence: TGTGCCAGCAGCCTTTCCGGGCGGGGGACTAATGAAAAACTGTTTTTT. The rearrangement uses TRBV11-2 and TRBJ1-4; the D gene is possibly TRBD1 (5 bases). Per the germline V gene, CDR1 is SGHAT and CDR2 is FQNNGV. Deletions cut 5 bases from V and 2 bases from J, with 15 bases between. CDR3 size: 16 residues.

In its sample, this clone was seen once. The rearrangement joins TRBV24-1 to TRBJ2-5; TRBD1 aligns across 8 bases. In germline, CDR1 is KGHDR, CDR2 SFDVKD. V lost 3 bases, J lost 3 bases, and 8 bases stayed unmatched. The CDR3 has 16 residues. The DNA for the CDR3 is TGTGCCACCAGTGATCCAACAGGGGGAGTTGAAGAGACCCAGTACTTC. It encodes CATSDPTGGVEETQYF.

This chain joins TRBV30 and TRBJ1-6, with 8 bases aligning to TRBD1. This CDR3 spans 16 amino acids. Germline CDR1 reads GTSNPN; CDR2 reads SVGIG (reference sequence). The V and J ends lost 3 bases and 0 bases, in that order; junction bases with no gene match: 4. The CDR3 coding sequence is TGTGCCTGGAGAAGGACAGGGTTCTCCTATAATTCACCCCTCCACTTT. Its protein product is CAWRRTGFSYNSPLHF.

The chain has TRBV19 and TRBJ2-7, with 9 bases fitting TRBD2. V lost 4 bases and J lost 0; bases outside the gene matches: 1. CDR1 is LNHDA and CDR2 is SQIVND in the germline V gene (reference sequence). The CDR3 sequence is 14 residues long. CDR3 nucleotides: TGTGCCAGTAGTAGCGGGGGGGGCTCCTACGAGCAGTACTTC. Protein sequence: CASSSGGGSYEQYF.